A single sample is the source of the 16 T cell receptor beta chains below, sequenced in a study of graft-versus-host responses after intestinal transplantation. For these receptors, no antigen is known. The method was immunoSEQ multiplex PCR; TCRdb's version includes in-frame clones alone and lacks a portion of them. The repertoire holds about 38,000 clones, with around 94% as singletons. The sequences come from unstimulated CD4+ T cells sorted from spleen or lymph node cells, collected before transplant. The receptor source for this set is a human donor who was the organ donor for an intestinal transplant.

The chain links TRBV15 to TRBJ1-2; no clear D. The V and J ends lost 6 bases and 5 bases respectively, with 22 bases between them. This CDR3 is built from 16 residues. Germline values: CDR1 LNHNV, CDR2 YYDKDF (reference sequence). CDR3 region: CATSPFEAIWPYGYTF. CDR3 sequence (DNA): TGTGCCACCAGTCCCTTCGAGGCCATATGGCCATATGGCTACACCTTC.

The rearrangement joins TRBV7-2 to TRBJ2-5; 8 nucleotides match TRBD2. Trimming took 3 bases from V and 5 from J; bases not matched to a gene: 5. CDR1 and CDR2 (germline): SGHTA, FQGNSA. This CDR3 has 14 amino acids. CDR3 region: CASSFRTGGETQYF. CDR3 coding DNA: TGTGCCAGCAGCTTCAGGACGGGGGGGGAGACCCAGTACTTC.

J is TRBJ2-5 and V is TRBV5-6, with 12 bases that match TRBD2. The J segment lost 2 bases and the V segment lost 4 bases, leaving 3 bases of the junction unmatched. Germline V gene sequence: CDR1 SGHDT, CDR2 YYEEEE. The CDR3 has 15 amino acids. The CDR3 loop is CASSLGLAGQETQYF. The CDR3 bases are TGTGCCAGCAGCCTAGGACTAGCGGGGCAAGAGACCCAGTACTTC.

This rearrangement joins TRBV6-5 to TRBJ1-2; D is possibly TRBD1 (6 bases). The CDR3 covers 13 residues. In germline, CDR1 is MNHEY, CDR2 SVGAGI. Trimming pared 5 bases from V and 5 bases from J, leaving 12 bases between. CDR3 in DNA: TGTGCCAGCAGTAGAGGGACAAGGTATGGCTACACCTTC. Protein sequence: CASSRGTRYGYTF.

This chain joins TRBV10-1 and TRBJ2-3; TRBD2 agrees at 12 bases. The junction had 15 bases not matched to a gene; V was cut back by 5 bases and J by 3 bases. The CDR3 consists of 19 residues. Germline V gene lookup returns CDR1 WNHNN and CDR2 SYGVQD (reference sequence). CDR3 DNA sequence: TGCGCCAGCAGTCTACTAGCGGGACTAGCGGGCAGTCCGACAGATACGCAGTATTTT. The encoded protein is CASSLLAGLAGSPTDTQYF.

V usage is TRBV10-3 and J usage is TRBJ1-3; weak D call: TRBD1 (5 bases). V lost 6 bases, J lost 4 bases, and 40 bases lay in between. CDR1 and CDR2 (germline): ENHRY, SYGVKD. CDR3 length equals 23 residues. CDR3 sequence: CAIRGTRDPNHPPRDASGNTIYF. In DNA form, the CDR3 reads TGTGCCATCAGAGGGACCCGGGACCCGAATCACCCACCCAGAGACGCTTCCGGAAACACCATATATTTT.

The chain is built from TRBV12-5 and TRBJ2-1, with unresolved D. V dropped 1 base and J dropped 7 bases, with 11 bases sitting between them. This CDR3 has 14 residues. Germline loops: CDR1 LGHNT, CDR2 FRNRAP. CDR3 sequence reads: CASGLATVRNEQFF. CDR3 DNA: TGTGCTAGTGGTTTGGCCACGGTAAGGAATGAGCAGTTCTTC.

The rearrangement uses TRBV6-5 and TRBJ1-1; the D is unclear. This CDR3 has 13 amino acids. Germline V lookup: CDR1 MNHEY, CDR2 SVGAGI. V was shortened by 7 bases and J by 1 base, with 10 bases between the two germline ends. CDR3 coding DNA: TGTGCCAGCACCCGGGCCCGGAACACTGAAGCTTTCTTT. Encoded protein: CASTRARNTEAFF.

The chain has TRBV5-1 and TRBJ2-7; D possibly matches TRBD1 or TRBD2 (6 bases each). Trimming took off 0 bases at V and 0 bases at J, with 19 bases between the two ends. Germline V gene data show CDR1 as SGHRS and CDR2 as YFSETQ. This CDR3 is 18 amino acids long. The CDR3 DNA reads as TGCGCCAGCAGCTTGGGAGGGGGGAAATATTTACTCTCCTACGAGCAGTACTTC. Protein: CASSLGGGKYLLSYEQYF.

This chain connects TRBV19 to TRBJ2-1; either TRBD1 or TRBD2 may fit D (6 bases each). The CDR3 spans 16 residues. Looked up from germline, CDR1 is LNHDA and CDR2 is SQIVND (reference sequence). Trimming took 5 bases from V and 7 from J, leaving 21 bases between them. The CDR3 loop is CASSPGWGAITNEQFF. Here the CDR3 DNA reads TGTGCCAGTAGTCCTGGCTGGGGGGCAATTACTAATGAGCAGTTCTTC. The entire variable domain, with the rest obtained from reference TRBV19 and TRBJ2-1, is as follows: DGGITQSPKYLFRKEGQNVTLSCEQNLNHDAMYWYRQDPGQGLRLIYYSQIVNDFQKGDIAEGYSVSREKKESFPLTVTSAQKNPTAFYLCASSPGWGAITNEQFFGPGTRLTVL.

This chain joins TRBV6-6 and TRBJ1-1, with unresolved D. Trimming stripped 0 bases from V and 2 bases from J, with 7 bases between. The CDR3 consists of 14 residues. Per the germline V gene, CDR1 is MNHNY and CDR2 is SVGAGI (reference sequence). The CDR3 sequence: CASSYSQPNTEAFF. CDR3 in DNA: TGTGCCAGCAGTTACTCACAGCCCAACACTGAAGCTTTCTTT.

The chain uses TRBV5-6 and TRBJ2-3, with 11 nucleotides matching TRBD2. The CDR3 totals 16 residues. The germline gives CDR1 SGHDT, CDR2 YYEEEE. The V segment lost 1 base and the J segment 7 bases; nucleotides outside the gene matches: 8. The CDR3 is CASSLTGTSGSHTQYF. CDR3 nucleotide sequence: TGTGCCAGCAGCTTGACCGGGACTAGCGGTTCCCATACGCAGTATTTT.

In this sample, this clone turned up once. This sequence joins TRBV6-1 and TRBJ1-1; 8 nucleotides align to TRBD1. Trimming cost V 5 bases and J 0 bases; bases outside gene matches: 2. Per the germline V gene, CDR1 is MNHNS and CDR2 is SASEGT. The CDR3 runs 14 residues. CDR3 sequence: CASSRTGMNTEAFF. DNA for the CDR3: TGTGCCAGCAGTAGGACAGGGATGAACACTGAAGCTTTCTTT.

The chain employs TRBV19 and TRBJ1-4; D is uncertain. Trimming took off 5 bases at V and 7 bases at J, with 14 bases between the two ends. This CDR3 comprises 14 residues. Germline CDR1 and CDR2: LNHDA and SQIVND (reference sequence). CDR3 residues: CASSDPPGGEKLFF. Written as DNA, the CDR3 is TGTGCCAGTAGTGATCCGCCCGGTGGTGAAAAACTGTTTTTT.

V and J are TRBV6-1 and TRBJ2-7; 9 nucleotides align to TRBD1. This CDR3 comprises 14 residues. The J segment lost 4 bases and the V segment lost 6 bases, leaving 7 bases of the junction unmatched. Germline assignment: CDR1 MNHNS and CDR2 SASEGT. Here the CDR3 reads CASSLGQGQYEQYF. CDR3 nucleotides: TGTGCCAGCAGCCTGGGACAGGGTCAGTACGAGCAGTACTTC.

The V and J genes are TRBV28 and TRBJ2-7; 13 bases map to TRBD2. J was trimmed by 4 bases and V by 2 bases; bases with no gene match: 5. Germline V CDR1 and CDR2: MDHEN, SYDVKM. The CDR3 length is 16 residues. The CDR3 DNA sequence: TGTGCCAGCAGTTTAAGACTAGCGGGGGGAAAATACGAGCAGTACTTC. Translation gives CASSLRLAGGKYEQYF.